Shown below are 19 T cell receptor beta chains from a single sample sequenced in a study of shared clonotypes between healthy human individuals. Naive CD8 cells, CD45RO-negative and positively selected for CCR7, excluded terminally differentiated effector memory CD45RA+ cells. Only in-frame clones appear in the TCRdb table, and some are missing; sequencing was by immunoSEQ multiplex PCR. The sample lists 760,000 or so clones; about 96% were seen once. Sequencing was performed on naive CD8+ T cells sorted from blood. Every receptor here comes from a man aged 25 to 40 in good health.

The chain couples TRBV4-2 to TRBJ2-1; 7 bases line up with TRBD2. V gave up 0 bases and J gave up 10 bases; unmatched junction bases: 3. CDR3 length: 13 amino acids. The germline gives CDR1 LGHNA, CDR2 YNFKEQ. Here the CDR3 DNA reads TGTGCCAGCAGCCAAGATGGAGCGGGAGAGCAGTTCTTC. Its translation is CASSQDGAGEQFF.

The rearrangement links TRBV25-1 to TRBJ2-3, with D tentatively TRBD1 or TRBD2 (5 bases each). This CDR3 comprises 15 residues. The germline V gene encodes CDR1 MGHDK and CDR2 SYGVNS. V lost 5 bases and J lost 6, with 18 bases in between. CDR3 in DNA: TGTGCCAGCAGTTTCCTAGCCGGGGCAAGGGATACGCAGTATTTT. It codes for CASSFLAGARDTQYF.

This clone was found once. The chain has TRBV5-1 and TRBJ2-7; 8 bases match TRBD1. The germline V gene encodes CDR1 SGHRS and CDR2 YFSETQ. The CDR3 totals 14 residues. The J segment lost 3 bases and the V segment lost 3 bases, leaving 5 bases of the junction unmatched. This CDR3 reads CASSWDRQSYEQYF. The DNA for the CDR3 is TGCGCCAGCAGCTGGGACAGGCAAAGCTACGAGCAGTACTTC.

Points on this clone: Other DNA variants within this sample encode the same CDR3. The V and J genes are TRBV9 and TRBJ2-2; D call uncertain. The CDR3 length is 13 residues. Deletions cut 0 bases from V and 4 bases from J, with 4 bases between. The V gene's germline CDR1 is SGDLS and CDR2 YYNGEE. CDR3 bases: TGTGCCAGCAGCGTAGTAAGCACCGGGGAGCTGTTTTTT. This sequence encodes CASSVVSTGELFF.

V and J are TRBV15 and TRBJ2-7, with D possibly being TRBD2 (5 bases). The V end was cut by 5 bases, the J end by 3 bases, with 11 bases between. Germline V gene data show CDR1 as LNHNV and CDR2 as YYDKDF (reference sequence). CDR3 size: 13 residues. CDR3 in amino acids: CATSPPGNYEQYF. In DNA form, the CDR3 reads TGTGCCACCAGCCCCCCGGGGAACTACGAGCAGTACTTC.

CDR3 in amino acids: CASSPGGLAESSYEQYF. The CDR3 DNA follows: TGTGCCAGCAGCCCCGGGGGACTAGCGGAGTCTTCCTACGAGCAGTACTTC. V and J are TRBV13 and TRBJ2-7; 11 bases are a match to TRBD2. CDR1 is PRHDT, CDR2 FYEKMQ, per germline (reference sequence). The CDR3 runs to 17 residues. The ends lost 5 bases at V and 1 base at J; junction bases unmatched: 10.

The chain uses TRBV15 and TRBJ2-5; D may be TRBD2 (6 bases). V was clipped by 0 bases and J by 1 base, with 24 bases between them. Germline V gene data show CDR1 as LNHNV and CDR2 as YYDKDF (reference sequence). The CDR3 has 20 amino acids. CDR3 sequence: CATSREVFGTSTRIQETQYF. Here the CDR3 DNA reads TGTGCCACCAGCAGAGAAGTTTTCGGCACTAGCACCAGAATCCAAGAGACCCAGTACTTC.

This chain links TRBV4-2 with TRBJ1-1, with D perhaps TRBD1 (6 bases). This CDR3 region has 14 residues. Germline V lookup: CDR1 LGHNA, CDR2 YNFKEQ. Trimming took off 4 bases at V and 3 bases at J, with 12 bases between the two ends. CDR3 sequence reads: CASSPASGDTEAFF. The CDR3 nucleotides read TGTGCCAGCAGCCCAGCTTCAGGGGACACTGAAGCTTTCTTT.

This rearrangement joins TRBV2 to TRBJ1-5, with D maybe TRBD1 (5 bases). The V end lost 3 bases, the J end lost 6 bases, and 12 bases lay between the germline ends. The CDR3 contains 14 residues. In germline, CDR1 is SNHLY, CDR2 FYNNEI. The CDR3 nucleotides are TGTGCCAGCAGTGAGGGGGTTAGTAGTCAGCCCCAGCATTTT. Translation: CASSEGVSSQPQHF.

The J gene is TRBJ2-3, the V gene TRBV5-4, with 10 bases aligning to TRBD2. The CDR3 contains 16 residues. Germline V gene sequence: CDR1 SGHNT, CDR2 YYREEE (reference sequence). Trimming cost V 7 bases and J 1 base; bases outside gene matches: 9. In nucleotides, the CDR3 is TGTGCCAGCGAGATCGCCGGGACTAGCGGCACAGATACGCAGTATTTT. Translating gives CASEIAGTSGTDTQYF.

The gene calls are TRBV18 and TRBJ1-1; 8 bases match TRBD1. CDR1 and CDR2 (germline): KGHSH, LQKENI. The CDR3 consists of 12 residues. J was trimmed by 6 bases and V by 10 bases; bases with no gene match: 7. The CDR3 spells CATQGAPAEAFF. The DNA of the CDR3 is TGTGCCACTCAGGGGGCGCCCGCTGAAGCTTTCTTT.

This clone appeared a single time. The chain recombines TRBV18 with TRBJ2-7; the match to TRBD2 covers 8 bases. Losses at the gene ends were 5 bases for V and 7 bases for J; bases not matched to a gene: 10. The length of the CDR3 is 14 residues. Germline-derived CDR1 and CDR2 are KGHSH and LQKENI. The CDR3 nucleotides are TGTGCCAGCTCATCGCCTTTACTAGCGGTGGAGCAGTACTTC. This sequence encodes CASSSPLLAVEQYF.

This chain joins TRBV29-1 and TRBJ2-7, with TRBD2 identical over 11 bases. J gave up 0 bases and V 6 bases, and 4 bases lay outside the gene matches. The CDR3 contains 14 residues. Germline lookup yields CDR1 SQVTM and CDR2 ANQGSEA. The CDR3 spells CSVRTSGPSYEQYF. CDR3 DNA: TGCAGCGTGCGGACTAGCGGGCCCTCCTACGAGCAGTACTTC.

CDR3 sequence reads: CASSRETEAFF. The CDR3 DNA sequence: TGTGCCAGCAGCCGAGAAACTGAAGCTTTCTTT. The chain links TRBV7-9 to TRBJ1-1; D call uncertain. This CDR3 contains 11 residues. Trimming removed 5 bases from V and 5 bases from J, with 6 bases in between. The germline CDR1 and CDR2 sequences are SEHNR and FQNEAQ (reference sequence).

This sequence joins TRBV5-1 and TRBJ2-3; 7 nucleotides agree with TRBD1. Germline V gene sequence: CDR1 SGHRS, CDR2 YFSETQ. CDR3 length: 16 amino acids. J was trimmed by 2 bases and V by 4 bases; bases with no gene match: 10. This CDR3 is CASSVAGTEVTDTQYF. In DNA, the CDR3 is TGCGCCAGCAGCGTAGCCGGGACAGAAGTCACAGATACGCAGTATTTT.

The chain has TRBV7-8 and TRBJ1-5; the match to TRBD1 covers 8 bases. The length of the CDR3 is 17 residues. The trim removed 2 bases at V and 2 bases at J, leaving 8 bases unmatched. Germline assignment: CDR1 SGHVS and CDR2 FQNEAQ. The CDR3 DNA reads TGTGCCAGCAGCTTAAAAGGACAGGGTAGGCGCAATCAGCCCCAGCATTTT. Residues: CASSLKGQGRRNQPQHF. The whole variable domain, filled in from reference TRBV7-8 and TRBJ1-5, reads GAGVSQSPRYKVAKRGQDVALRCDPISGHVSLFWYQQALGQGPEFLTYFQNEAQLDKSGLPSDRFFAERPEGSVSTLKIQRTQQEDSAVYLCASSLKGQGRRNQPQHFGDGTRLSIL.

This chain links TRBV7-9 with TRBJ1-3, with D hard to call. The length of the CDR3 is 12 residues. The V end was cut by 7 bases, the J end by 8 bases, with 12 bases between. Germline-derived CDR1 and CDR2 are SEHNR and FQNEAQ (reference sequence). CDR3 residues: CASTLGFDTIYF. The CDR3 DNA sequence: TGTGCCAGCACCTTGGGGTTTGACACCATATATTTT. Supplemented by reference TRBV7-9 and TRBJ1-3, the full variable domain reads DTGVSQNPRHKITKRGQNVTFRCDPISEHNRLYWYRQTLGQGPEFLTYFQNEAQLEKSRLLSDRFSAERPKGSFSTLEIQRTEQGDSAMYLCASTLGFDTIYFGEGSWLTVV.

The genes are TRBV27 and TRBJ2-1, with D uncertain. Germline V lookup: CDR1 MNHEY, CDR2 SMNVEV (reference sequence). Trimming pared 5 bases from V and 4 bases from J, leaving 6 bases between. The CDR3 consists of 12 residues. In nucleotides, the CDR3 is TGTGCCAGCAGTAATTATTACAATGAGCAGTTCTTC. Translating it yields CASSNYYNEQFF.

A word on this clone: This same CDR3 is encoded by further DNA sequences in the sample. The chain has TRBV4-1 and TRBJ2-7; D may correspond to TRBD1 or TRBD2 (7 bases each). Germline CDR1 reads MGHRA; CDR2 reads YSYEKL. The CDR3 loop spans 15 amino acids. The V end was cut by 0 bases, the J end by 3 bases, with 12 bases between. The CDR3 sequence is CASSQDRGDSYEQYF. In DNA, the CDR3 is TGCGCCAGCAGCCAAGATCGGGGGGACAGCTACGAGCAGTACTTC.